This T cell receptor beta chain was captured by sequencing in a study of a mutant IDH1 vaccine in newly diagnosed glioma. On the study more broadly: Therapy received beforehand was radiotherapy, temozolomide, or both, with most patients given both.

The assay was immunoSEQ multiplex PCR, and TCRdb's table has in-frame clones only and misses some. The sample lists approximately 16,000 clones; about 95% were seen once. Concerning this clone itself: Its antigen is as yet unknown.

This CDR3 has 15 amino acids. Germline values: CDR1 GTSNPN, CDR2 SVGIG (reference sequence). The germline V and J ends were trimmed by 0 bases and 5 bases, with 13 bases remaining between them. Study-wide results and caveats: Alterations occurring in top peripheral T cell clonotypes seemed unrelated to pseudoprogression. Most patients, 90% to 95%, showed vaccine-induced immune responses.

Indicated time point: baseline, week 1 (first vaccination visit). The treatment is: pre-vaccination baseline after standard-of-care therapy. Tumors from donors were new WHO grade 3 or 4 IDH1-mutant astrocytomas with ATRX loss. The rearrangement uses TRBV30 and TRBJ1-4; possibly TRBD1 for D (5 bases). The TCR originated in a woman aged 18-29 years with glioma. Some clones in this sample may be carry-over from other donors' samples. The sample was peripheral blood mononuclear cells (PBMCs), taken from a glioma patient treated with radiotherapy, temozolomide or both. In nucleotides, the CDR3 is TGTGCCTGGAGTGTACGACAGTACCGCAATGAAAAACTGTTTTTT. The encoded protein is CAWSVRQYRNEKLFF.